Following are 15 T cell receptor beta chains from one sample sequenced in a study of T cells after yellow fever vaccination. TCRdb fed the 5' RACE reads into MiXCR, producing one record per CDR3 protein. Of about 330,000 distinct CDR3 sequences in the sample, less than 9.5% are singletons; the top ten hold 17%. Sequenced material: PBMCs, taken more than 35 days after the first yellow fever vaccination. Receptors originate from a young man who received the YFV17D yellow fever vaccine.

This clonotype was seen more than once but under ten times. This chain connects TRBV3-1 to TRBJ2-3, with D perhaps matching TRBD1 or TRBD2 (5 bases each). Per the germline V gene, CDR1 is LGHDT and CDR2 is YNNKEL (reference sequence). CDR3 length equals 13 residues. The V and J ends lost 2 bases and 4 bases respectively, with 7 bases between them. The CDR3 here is CASSQWGSDTQYF. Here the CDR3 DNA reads TGTGCCAGCAGCCAATGGGGGTCAGATACGCAGTATTTT.

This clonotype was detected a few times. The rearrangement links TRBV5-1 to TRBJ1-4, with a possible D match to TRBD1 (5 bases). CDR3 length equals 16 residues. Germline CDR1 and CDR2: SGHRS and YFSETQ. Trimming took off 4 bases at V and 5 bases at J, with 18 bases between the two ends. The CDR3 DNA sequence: TGCGCCAGCAGCACCGGGAGGAGGGGTACCAATGAAAAACTGTTTTTT. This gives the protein CASSTGRRGTNEKLFF.

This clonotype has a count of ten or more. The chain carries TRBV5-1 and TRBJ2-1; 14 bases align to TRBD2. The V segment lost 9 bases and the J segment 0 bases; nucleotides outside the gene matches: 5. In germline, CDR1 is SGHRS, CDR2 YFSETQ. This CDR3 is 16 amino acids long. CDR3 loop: CATRTSGGLSYNEQFF. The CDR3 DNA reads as TGCGCCACCCGGACTAGCGGGGGGCTCTCCTACAATGAGCAGTTCTTC.

The CDR3 region has the DNA TGCAGTGCTGACCCGGGACAGAACACCGGGGAGCTGTTTTTT. Encoded protein: CSADPGQNTGELFF. The chain employs TRBV20-1 and TRBJ2-2; tentatively, D is TRBD1 (6 bases). CDR1 is DFQATT and CDR2 is SNEGSKA in the germline V gene (reference sequence). This CDR3 has 14 residues. Trimming shortened V by 5 bases and J by 1 base, and 11 bases separated the two germline ends.

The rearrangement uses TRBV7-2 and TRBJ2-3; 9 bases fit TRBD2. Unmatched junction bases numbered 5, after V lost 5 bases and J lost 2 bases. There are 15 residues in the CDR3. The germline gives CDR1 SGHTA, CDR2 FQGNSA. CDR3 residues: CASSTAGGPTDTQYF. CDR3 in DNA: TGTGCCAGCAGCACCGCGGGGGGGCCCACAGATACGCAGTATTTT.

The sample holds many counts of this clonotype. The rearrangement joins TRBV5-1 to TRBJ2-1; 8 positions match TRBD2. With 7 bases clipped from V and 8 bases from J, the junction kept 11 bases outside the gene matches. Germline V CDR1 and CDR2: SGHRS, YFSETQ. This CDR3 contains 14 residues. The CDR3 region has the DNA TGCGCCAGCGGCACCGGGGGGGCCGCGGATGAGCAGTTCTTC. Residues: CASGTGGAADEQFF.

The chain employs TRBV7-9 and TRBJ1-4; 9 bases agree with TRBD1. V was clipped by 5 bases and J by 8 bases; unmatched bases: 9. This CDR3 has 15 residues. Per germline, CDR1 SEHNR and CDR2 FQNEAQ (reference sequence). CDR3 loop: CASSARDRAGEKLFF. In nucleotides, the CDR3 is TGTGCCAGCAGCGCCCGGGACAGGGCCGGGGAAAAACTGTTTTTT. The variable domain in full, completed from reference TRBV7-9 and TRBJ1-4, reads DTGVSQNPRHKITKRGQNVTFRCDPISEHNRLYWYRQTLGQGPEFLTYFQNEAQLEKSRLLSDRFSAERPKGSFSTLEIQRTEQGDSAMYLCASSARDRAGEKLFFGSGTQLSVL.

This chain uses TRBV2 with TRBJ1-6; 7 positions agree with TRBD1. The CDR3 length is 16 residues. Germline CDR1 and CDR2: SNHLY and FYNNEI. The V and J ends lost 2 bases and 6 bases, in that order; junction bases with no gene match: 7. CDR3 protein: CASSEYRGRFNSPLHF. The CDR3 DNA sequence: TGTGCCAGCAGTGAATACAGGGGTCGGTTTAATTCACCCCTCCACTTT.

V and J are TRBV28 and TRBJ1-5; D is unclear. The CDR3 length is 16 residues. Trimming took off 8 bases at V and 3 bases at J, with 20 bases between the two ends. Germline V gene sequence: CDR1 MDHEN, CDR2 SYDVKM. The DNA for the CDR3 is TGTGCCAGCCTCCTTGGAGTAGGGCGACTCAATCAGCCCCAGCATTTT. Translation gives CASLLGVGRLNQPQHF.

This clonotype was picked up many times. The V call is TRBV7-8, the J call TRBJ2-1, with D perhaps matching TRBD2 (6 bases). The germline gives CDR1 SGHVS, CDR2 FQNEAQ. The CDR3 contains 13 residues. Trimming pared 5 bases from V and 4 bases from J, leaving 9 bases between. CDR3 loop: CASSIGRYNEQFF. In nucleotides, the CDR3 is TGTGCCAGCAGCATTGGGAGGTACAATGAGCAGTTCTTC.

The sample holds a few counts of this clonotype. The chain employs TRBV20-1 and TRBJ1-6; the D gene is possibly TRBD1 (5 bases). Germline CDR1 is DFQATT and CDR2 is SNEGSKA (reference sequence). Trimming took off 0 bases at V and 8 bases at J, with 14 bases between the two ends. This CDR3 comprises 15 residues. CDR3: CSARDPVQGYSPLHF. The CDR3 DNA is TGCAGTGCTAGAGACCCCGTCCAGGGTTATTCACCCCTCCACTTT.

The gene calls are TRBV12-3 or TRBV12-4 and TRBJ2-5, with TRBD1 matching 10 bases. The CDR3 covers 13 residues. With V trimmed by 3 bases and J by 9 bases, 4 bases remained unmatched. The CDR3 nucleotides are TGTGCCAGCAGTTTCCGGGACAGGGGTGCCCAGTACTTC. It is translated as CASSFRDRGAQYF.

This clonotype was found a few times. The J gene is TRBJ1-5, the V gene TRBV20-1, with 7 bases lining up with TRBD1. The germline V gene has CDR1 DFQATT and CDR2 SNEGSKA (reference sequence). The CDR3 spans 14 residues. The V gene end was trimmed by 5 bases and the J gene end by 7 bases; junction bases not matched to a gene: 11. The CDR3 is CSAPRQGIRQPQHF. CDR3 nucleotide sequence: TGCAGTGCTCCCCGACAGGGTATAAGGCAGCCCCAGCATTTT.

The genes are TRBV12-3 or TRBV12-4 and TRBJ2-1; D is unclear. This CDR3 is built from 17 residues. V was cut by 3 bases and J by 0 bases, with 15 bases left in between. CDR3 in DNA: TGTGCCAGCAGTTTCCCCTTTACAGCATTCTCCTACAATGAGCAGTTCTTC. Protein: CASSFPFTAFSYNEQFF.

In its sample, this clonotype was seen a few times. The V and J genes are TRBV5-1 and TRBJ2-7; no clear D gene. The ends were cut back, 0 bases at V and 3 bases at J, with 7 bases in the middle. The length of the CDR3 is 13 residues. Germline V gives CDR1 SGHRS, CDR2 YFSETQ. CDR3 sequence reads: CASSLETFYEQYF. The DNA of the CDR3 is TGCGCCAGCAGCTTGGAGACCTTCTACGAGCAGTACTTC.